The 20 T cell receptor beta chains below come from one sample, sequenced in a study of radiotherapy plus CTLA-4 blockade in lung cancer. Profiled with immunoSEQ multiplex PCR; TCRdb holds only in-frame clones, not every one. The table has approximately 100,000 clones, around four fifths seen once. The input for sequencing was peripheral blood, taken from a patient treated with radiotherapy plus ipilimumab. The receptors here all came from a human donor with non-small cell lung cancer who had a partial response to radiotherapy plus ipilimumab.

This chain links TRBV10-3 with TRBJ2-6; possible D gene TRBD1, 5 bases. Germline assignment: CDR1 ENHRY and CDR2 SYGVKD. The V gene lost 0 bases and the J gene lost 1 base, with 10 bases spanning the gap. CDR3 length: 17 residues. The CDR3 sequence: CAISESPGSSGANVLTF. CDR3 in DNA: TGTGCCATCAGTGAGTCCCCAGGGTCATCTGGGGCCAACGTCCTGACTTTC.

The chain carries TRBV19 and TRBJ2-2, with TRBD1 as a possible D gene (6 bases). CDR3 length: 15 residues. Germline loops: CDR1 LNHDA, CDR2 SQIVND (reference sequence). The V gene lost 3 bases and the J gene lost 1 base, with 9 bases spanning the gap. The CDR3 DNA is TGTGCCAGTAGTATTCGACAGGTGAACACCGGGGAGCTGTTTTTT. Its translation: CASSIRQVNTGELFF.

The rearrangement links TRBV7-9 to TRBJ2-2; D remains unclear. Trimming left V 7 bases short and J 2 bases short, with 17 bases between. Germline V lookup: CDR1 SEHNR, CDR2 FQNEAQ (reference sequence). The CDR3 totals 16 residues. Here the CDR3 DNA reads TGTGCCAGCACCGATTCATGGCAGGAAAACACCGGGGAGCTGTTTTTT. Amino acid sequence: CASTDSWQENTGELFF. Together with reference TRBV7-9 and TRBJ2-2, the CDR3 gives the full variable domain: DTGVSQNPRHKITKRGQNVTFRCDPISEHNRLYWYRQTLGQGPEFLTYFQNEAQLEKSRLLSDRFSAERPKGSFSTLEIQRTEQGDSAMYLCASTDSWQENTGELFFGEGSRLTVL.

The rearrangement links TRBV28 to TRBJ1-4, with TRBD1 as a possible D gene (5 bases). Germline CDR1 MDHEN, CDR2 SYDVKM. The length of the CDR3 is 15 residues. Trimming took off 1 base at V and 8 bases at J, with 14 bases between the two ends. The CDR3 region has the DNA TGTGCCAGCAGTTTATTAGATACAGGTCGGGAAAAACTGTTTTTT. Its protein is CASSLLDTGREKLFF.

The chain has TRBV5-1 and TRBJ2-3; 8 nucleotides line up with TRBD1. CDR1 and CDR2 (germline): SGHRS, YFSETQ. The CDR3 contains 16 residues. Germline trimming cut 3 bases from V and 2 bases from J; bases unmatched to any gene: 8. CDR3 in amino acids: CASSSQGAFDTDTQYF. DNA for the CDR3: TGCGCCAGCAGCTCTCAGGGGGCGTTCGACACAGATACGCAGTATTTT.

The chain has TRBV5-6 and TRBJ2-1; 7 bases are a match to TRBD1. Germline V gene data show CDR1 as SGHDT and CDR2 as YYEEEE. This CDR3 has 16 residues. V lost 2 bases and J lost 6; bases outside the gene matches: 11. CDR3 sequence (DNA): TGTGCCAGCAGCTTTACAGGGGCGAACATGTTCAATGAGCAGTTCTTC. It yields the protein CASSFTGANMFNEQFF.

V is TRBV28 and J is TRBJ2-3, with D perhaps matching TRBD1 (6 bases). V gave up 5 bases and J gave up 6 bases, with 15 bases separating them. Germline-derived CDR1 and CDR2 are MDHEN and SYDVKM. The CDR3 contains 14 residues. The CDR3 sequence is CASSPETGLDTQYF. In nucleotides, the CDR3 is TGTGCCAGCAGTCCAGAAACAGGGCTGGATACGCAGTATTTT.

The V call is TRBV15, the J call TRBJ2-5; D remains unclear. V gave up 5 bases and J gave up 1 base, with 11 bases separating them. There are 14 residues in the CDR3. Germline V CDR1 and CDR2: LNHNV, YYDKDF (reference sequence). CDR3 sequence reads: CATSPQRSQETQYF. CDR3 nucleotides: TGTGCCACCAGCCCCCAGCGCTCCCAAGAGACCCAGTACTTC.

J is TRBJ2-2 and V is TRBV5-1, with 9 bases matching TRBD1. Germline trimming cut 3 bases from V and 6 bases from J; bases unmatched to any gene: 6. CDR1 and CDR2 from the germline V gene are SGHRS and YFSETQ. The CDR3 has 15 amino acids. This CDR3 reads CASSYGTGYSGELFF. CDR3 coding DNA: TGCGCCAGCAGCTACGGGACAGGGTATTCCGGGGAGCTGTTTTTT.

The chain uses TRBV10-2 and TRBJ2-7; no clear D. CDR3 length: 11 amino acids. The germline V gene has CDR1 WSHSY and CDR2 SAAADI. Deletions cut 8 bases from V and 0 bases from J, with 5 bases between. CDR3 sequence (DNA): TGCGCCAGCGCGGCCTCCTACGAGCAGTACTTC. Its protein is CASAASYEQYF.

The V call is TRBV25-1, the J call TRBJ2-1; 10 bases fit TRBD2. Germline assignment: CDR1 MGHDK and CDR2 SYGVNS. This CDR3 is 14 amino acids long. J was trimmed by 7 bases and V by 4 bases; bases with no gene match: 4. The CDR3 DNA sequence: TGTGCCAGCAGTGGTCTAGCGGGAGTGAATGAGCAGTTCTTC. It specifies CASSGLAGVNEQFF.

This CDR3 reads CASANYRGQNTGELFF. The CDR3 DNA sequence: TGTGCCAGCGCGAATTACAGGGGACAGAACACCGGGGAGCTGTTTTTT. V is TRBV19 and J is TRBJ2-2; 7 nucleotides agree with TRBD1. Germline V gene sequence: CDR1 LNHDA, CDR2 SQIVND (reference sequence). V was pared by 9 bases and J by 1 base, with 11 bases of the junction left unmatched. The CDR3 extends over 16 amino acids.

The rearrangement links TRBV6-4 to TRBJ1-2, with 9 bases lining up with TRBD1. The CDR3 is made up of 15 amino acids. The trim removed 4 bases at V and 7 bases at J, leaving 10 bases unmatched. CDR1 is MRHNA and CDR2 is SNTAGT in the germline V gene. CDR3 bases: TGTGCCAGCAGTGTATCGGGACAGGGAATCTCTGGCTACACCTTC. This translates into CASSVSGQGISGYTF.

The gene calls are TRBV6-1 and TRBJ1-2; the D is unclear. With 1 base removed from V and 4 bases from J, the gap between germline ends came to 16 bases. The length of the CDR3 is 16 residues. Germline V gene sequence: CDR1 MNHNS, CDR2 SASEGT. The CDR3 DNA reads TGTGCCAGCAGTGAAGGGTTGCTAGTTCATTCCTATGGCTACACCTTC. Translated, it gives CASSEGLLVHSYGYTF.

The chain couples TRBV5-3 to TRBJ2-7; 9 bases match TRBD2. TRBV5-3 is an ORF, and what it does is uncertain. Germline trimming cut 0 bases from V and 0 bases from J; bases unmatched to any gene: 4. This CDR3 has 16 amino acids. The DNA for the CDR3 is TGTGCCAGAAGCTTGGAGGGTAGCGGGAGCTCCTACGAGCAGTACTTC. Protein product: CARSLEGSGSSYEQYF.

V and J are TRBV10-3 and TRBJ2-5; TRBD1 matches at 10 bases. Trimming took 2 bases from V and 5 from J; bases not matched to a gene: 8. The length of the CDR3 is 16 residues. CDR1 and CDR2 from the germline V gene are ENHRY and SYGVKD. DNA of the CDR3: TGTGCCATCAGTGAGCCAGGACAGGGGGTGCGGGAGACCCAGTACTTC. Its protein is CAISEPGQGVRETQYF.

J is TRBJ2-5 and V is TRBV7-2; 9 bases are a match to TRBD2. The CDR3 runs to 16 residues. The germline CDR1 and CDR2 sequences are SGHTA and FQGNSA. The V segment lost 1 base and the J segment 4 bases; nucleotides outside the gene matches: 7. Here the CDR3 DNA reads TGTGCCAGCAGCTTAGTCGCGGGAGGGCCCGGAGAGACCCAGTACTTC. This translates into CASSLVAGGPGETQYF.

This clone has only one observation. This sequence joins TRBV7-9 and TRBJ2-2; 7 positions agree with TRBD2. The length of the CDR3 is 14 residues. Per the germline V gene, CDR1 is SEHNR and CDR2 is FQNEAQ (reference sequence). V dropped 3 bases and J dropped 8; count of bases not matched to a gene: 6. In nucleotides, the CDR3 is TGTGCCAGCAGCTTTGCGAGCGGGATGGGGGAGCTGTTTTTT. Translation: CASSFASGMGELFF.

This clone is a singleton in its sample. J is TRBJ1-2 and V is TRBV27, with D perhaps matching TRBD1 (5 bases). The CDR3 runs to 13 residues. Germline-derived CDR1 and CDR2 are MNHEY and SMNVEV (reference sequence). V was trimmed by 6 bases and J by 7 bases, leaving 15 bases between them. CDR3 in amino acids: CASRGQGLGGYTF. CDR3 DNA: TGTGCCAGCAGGGGTCAGGGATTGGGTGGCTACACCTTC.

With respect to this clone: This CDR3 is also generated by other DNA sequences in the sample. V gene TRBV18 combines with J gene TRBJ1-3, with 8 bases that match TRBD1. CDR3 length: 16 residues. Germline V gene lookup returns CDR1 KGHSH and CDR2 LQKENI. Germline trimming cut 6 bases from V and 0 bases from J; bases unmatched to any gene: 7. DNA for the CDR3: TGTGCCAGCTCGCAGGGGGCGAGGTCCTCTGGAAACACCATATATTTT. As protein: CASSQGARSSGNTIYF.